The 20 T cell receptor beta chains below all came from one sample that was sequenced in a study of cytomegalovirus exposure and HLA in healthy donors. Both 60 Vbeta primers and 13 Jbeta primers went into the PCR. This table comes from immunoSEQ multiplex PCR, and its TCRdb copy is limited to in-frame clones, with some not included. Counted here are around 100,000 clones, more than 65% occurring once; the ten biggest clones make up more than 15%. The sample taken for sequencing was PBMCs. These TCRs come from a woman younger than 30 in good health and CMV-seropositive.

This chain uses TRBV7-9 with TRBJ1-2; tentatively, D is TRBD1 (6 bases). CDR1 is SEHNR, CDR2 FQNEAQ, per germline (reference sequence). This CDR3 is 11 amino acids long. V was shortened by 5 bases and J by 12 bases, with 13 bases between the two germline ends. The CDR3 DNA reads TGTGCCAGCAGCCCCGGACAGCCAGACACCTTC. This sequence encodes CASSPGQPDTF.

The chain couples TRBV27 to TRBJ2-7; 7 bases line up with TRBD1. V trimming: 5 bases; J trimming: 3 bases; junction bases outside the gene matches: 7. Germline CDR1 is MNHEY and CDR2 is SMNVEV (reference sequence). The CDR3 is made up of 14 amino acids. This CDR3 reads CASSQSTGIYEQYF. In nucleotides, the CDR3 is TGTGCCAGCAGTCAATCGACAGGGATCTACGAGCAGTACTTC.

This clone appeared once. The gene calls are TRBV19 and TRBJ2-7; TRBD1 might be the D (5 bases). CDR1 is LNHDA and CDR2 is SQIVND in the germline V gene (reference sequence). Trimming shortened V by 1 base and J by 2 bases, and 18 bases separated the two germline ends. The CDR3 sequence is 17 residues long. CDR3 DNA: TGTGCCAGTAGTATAGCCCTCACCAGGGTGGTTCCCTACGAGCAGTACTTC. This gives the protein CASSIALTRVVPYEQYF.

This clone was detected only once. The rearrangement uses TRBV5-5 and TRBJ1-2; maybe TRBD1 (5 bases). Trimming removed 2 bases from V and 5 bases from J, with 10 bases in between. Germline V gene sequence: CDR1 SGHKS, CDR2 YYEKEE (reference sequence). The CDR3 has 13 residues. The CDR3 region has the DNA TGTGCCAGCAGCTTAGGGGAGGTTTATGGCTACACCTTC. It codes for CASSLGEVYGYTF.

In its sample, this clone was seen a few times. DNA for the CDR3: TGCGCCAGCAGCTTTGAGGGCTACGAGCAGTACTTC. Protein: CASSFEGYEQYF. The chain is built from TRBV5-1 and TRBJ2-7; TRBD2 might be the D (5 bases). The CDR3 extends over 12 amino acids. Germline CDR1 and CDR2: SGHRS and YFSETQ. Trimming took off 2 bases at V and 3 bases at J, with 6 bases between the two ends.

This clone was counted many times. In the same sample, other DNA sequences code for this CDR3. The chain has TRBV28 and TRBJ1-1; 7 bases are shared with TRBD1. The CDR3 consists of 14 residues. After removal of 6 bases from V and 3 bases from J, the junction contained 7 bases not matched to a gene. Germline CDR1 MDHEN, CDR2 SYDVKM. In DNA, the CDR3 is TGTGCCAGCAGCTTGAATCAGGGGGACACTGAAGCTTTCTTT. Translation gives CASSLNQGDTEAFF.

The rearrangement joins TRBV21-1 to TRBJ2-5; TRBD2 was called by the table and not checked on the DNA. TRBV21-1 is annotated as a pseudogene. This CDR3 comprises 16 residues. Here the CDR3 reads CASSKEDSGSQETQYF. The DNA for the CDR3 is TGTGCCAGCAGCAAAGAAGATAGCGGGTCCCAAGAGACCCAGTACTTC.

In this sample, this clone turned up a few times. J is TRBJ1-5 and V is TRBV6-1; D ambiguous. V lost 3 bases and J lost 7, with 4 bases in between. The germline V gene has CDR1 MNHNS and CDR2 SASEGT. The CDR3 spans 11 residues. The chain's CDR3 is CASSESQPQHF. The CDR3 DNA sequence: TGTGCCAGCAGTGAGTCGCAGCCCCAGCATTTT.

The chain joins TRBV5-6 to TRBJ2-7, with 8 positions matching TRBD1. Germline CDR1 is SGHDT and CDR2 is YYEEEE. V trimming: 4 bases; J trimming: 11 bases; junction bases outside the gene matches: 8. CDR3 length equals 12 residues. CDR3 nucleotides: TGTGCCAGCAGCGGGACAGGAATCGCCGAGTACTTC. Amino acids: CASSGTGIAEYF.

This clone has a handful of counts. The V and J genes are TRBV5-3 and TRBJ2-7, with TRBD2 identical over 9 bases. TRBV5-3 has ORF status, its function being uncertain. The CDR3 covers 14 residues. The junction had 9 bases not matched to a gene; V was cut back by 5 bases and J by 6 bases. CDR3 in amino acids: CARRPGLAHLEQYF. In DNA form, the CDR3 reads TGTGCCAGAAGGCCGGGACTAGCACATCTCGAGCAGTACTTC.

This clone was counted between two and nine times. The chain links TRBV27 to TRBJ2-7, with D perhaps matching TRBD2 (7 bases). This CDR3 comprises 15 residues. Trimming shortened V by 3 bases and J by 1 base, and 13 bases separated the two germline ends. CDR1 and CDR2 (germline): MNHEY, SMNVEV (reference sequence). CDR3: CASSFSRGASYEQYF. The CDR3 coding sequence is TGTGCCAGCAGTTTTTCCCGGGGGGCATCCTACGAGCAGTACTTC.

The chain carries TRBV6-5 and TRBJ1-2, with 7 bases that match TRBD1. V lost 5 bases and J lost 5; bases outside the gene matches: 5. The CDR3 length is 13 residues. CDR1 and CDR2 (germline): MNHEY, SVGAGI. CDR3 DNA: TGTGCCAGCAGTAAGGGACAGAGTTATGGCTACACCTTC. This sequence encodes CASSKGQSYGYTF.

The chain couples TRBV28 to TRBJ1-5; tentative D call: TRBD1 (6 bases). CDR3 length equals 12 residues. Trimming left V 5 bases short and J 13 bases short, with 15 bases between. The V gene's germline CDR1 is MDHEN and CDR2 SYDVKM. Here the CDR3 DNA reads TGTGCCAGCAGTACCACGACAGGTTTTCAGCATTTT. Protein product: CASSTTTGFQHF.

The CDR3 loop reads CASSQRQGWGTGELFF. The CDR3 bases are TGCGCCAGCAGCCAACGACAGGGATGGGGCACCGGGGAGCTGTTTTTT. The rearrangement joins TRBV4-3 to TRBJ2-2; 7 bases are a match to TRBD1. CDR1 is LGHNA, CDR2 YSLEER, per germline. The CDR3 has 16 residues. V was clipped by 2 bases and J by 4 bases; unmatched bases: 7.

The chain's CDR3 is CAWSPGLAGRRETQYF. CDR3 in DNA: TGTGCCTGGAGTCCGGGACTAGCGGGACGGAGAGAGACCCAGTACTTC. The V call is TRBV30, the J call TRBJ2-5; TRBD2 matches at 13 bases. The CDR3 is 16 residues long. Germline V CDR1 and CDR2: GTSNPN, SVGIG (reference sequence). The V and J ends lost 2 bases and 4 bases, in that order; junction bases with no gene match: 7.

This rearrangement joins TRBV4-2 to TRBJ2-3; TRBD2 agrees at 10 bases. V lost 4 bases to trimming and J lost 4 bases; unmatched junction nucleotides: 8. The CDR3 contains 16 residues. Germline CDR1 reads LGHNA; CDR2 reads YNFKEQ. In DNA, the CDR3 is TGTGCCAGCAGCCCCCGGCCTAGCGGGGGCGCAGATACGCAGTATTTT. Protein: CASSPRPSGGADTQYF.

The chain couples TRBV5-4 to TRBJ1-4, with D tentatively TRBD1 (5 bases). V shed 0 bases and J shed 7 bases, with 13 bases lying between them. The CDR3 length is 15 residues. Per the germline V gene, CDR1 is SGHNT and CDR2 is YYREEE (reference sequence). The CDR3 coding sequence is TGTGCCAGCAGCTTGGGGGACCCGGGAGGTGAAAAACTGTTTTTT. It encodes CASSLGDPGGEKLFF.

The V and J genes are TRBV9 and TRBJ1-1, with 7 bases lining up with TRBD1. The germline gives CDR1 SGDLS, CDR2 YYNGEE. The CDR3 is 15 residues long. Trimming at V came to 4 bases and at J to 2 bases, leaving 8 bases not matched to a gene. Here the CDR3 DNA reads TGTGCCAGCAGCCAAAGGGACAGTACCAACACTGAAGCTTTCTTT. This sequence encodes CASSQRDSTNTEAFF.

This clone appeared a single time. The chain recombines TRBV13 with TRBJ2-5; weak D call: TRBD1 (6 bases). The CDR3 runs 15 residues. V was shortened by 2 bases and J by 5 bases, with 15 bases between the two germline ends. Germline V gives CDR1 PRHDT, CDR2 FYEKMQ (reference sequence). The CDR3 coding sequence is TGTGCCAGCAGCTTACGGACATCGAGGGGGGAGACCCAGTACTTC. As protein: CASSLRTSRGETQYF.

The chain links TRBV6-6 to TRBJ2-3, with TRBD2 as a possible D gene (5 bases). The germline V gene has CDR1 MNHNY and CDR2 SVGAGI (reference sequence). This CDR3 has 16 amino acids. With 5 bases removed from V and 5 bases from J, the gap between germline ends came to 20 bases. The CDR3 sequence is CASSRVKLQRGDTQYF. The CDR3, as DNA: TGTGCCAGCAGTCGAGTTAAGCTCCAACGGGGAGATACGCAGTATTTT.